A single sample is the source of the 6 T cell receptor beta chains below, sequenced in a study of control samples from healthy donors and cancer patients. Clones were read by immunoSEQ multiplex PCR, and TCRdb kept only the in-frame ones, dropping some. The sample has tens of thousands of clones, 85% to 90% seen once. Sequenced sample: PBMCs. The receptors were sampled from a woman aged 45-65 years with colorectal cancer.

The chain couples TRBV29-1 to TRBJ2-3; 12 bases align to TRBD2. The CDR3 contains 14 residues. Germline V gene data show CDR1 as SQVTM and CDR2 as ANQGSEA. The V gene end was trimmed by 5 bases and the J gene end by 1 base; junction bases not matched to a gene: 1. CDR3 amino acids: CSVRLAGGTDTQYF. The CDR3 region has the DNA TGCAGCGTTCGACTAGCGGGGGGCACAGATACGCAGTATTTT.

The genes are TRBV6-2 or TRBV6-3 and TRBJ2-7; D remains unclear. CDR1 is MNHEY and CDR2 is SVGEGT in the germline V gene. With 6 bases removed from V and 6 bases from J, the gap between germline ends came to 12 bases. The CDR3 is made up of 12 amino acids. The CDR3 spells CASSPTTREQYV. CDR3 coding DNA: TGTGCCAGCAGCCCCACCACGCGCGAGCAGTACGTC.

The rearrangement uses TRBV18 and TRBJ1-1; the D gene is possibly TRBD1 (6 bases). Germline V gene data show CDR1 as KGHSH and CDR2 as LQKENI. V gave up 0 bases and J gave up 5 bases, with 13 bases separating them. This CDR3 is 15 amino acids long. CDR3 in amino acids: CASSPPPPGETEAFF. DNA of the CDR3: TGTGCCAGCTCACCACCCCCCCCAGGGGAAACTGAAGCTTTCTTT.

The chain couples TRBV4-3 to TRBJ1-2, with unresolved D. V gave up 1 base and J gave up 0 bases, with 12 bases separating them. Per the germline V gene, CDR1 is LGHNA and CDR2 is YSLEER. The CDR3 sequence is 16 residues long. CDR3 sequence (DNA): TGCGCCAGCAGCCAAGGCCGCCAGGCGTCTAACTATGGCTACACCTTC. Encoded protein: CASSQGRQASNYGYTF.

The V and J genes are TRBV2 and TRBJ2-3; 14 nucleotides align to TRBD2. Per the germline V gene, CDR1 is SNHLY and CDR2 is FYNNEI. Trimming took 6 bases from V and 4 from J; bases not matched to a gene: 3. The CDR3 length is 15 residues. CDR3 nucleotides: TGTGCCAGCAGGAGACTAGCGGGGGGGCCAGATACGCAGTATTTT. Translated, it gives CASRRLAGGPDTQYF. Full variable domain (missing parts from reference TRBV2 and TRBJ2-3): EPEVTQTPSHQVTQMGQEVILRCVPISNHLYFYWYRQILGQKVEFLVSFYNNEISEKSEIFDDQFSVERPDGSNFTLKIRSTKLEDSAMYFCASRRLAGGPDTQYFGPGTRLTVL.

The chain joins TRBV24-1 to TRBJ2-2, with 7 bases that match TRBD2. Per the germline V gene, CDR1 is KGHDR and CDR2 is SFDVKD. V was pared by 5 bases and J by 5 bases, with 1 base of the junction left unmatched. This CDR3 contains 13 residues. CDR3 bases: TGTGCCACCAGTGTGGGGGGGACCGGGGAGCTGTTTTTT. This sequence encodes CATSVGGTGELFF.